The source of this T cell receptor beta chain is a study of T-cell memory formation after mild COVID-19. Constant-segment-primed 5'RACE gave TCR alpha and TCR beta cDNA libraries with sample barcodes and UMIs. TCRdb re-derived calls from the 5' RACE reads in MiXCR, one entry per CDR3 protein. The sample shows around 470,000 distinct CDR3 sequences, around 20% of them seen only once. Germline assignment: CDR1 SGDLS and CDR2 YYNGEE. The V and J ends lost 3 bases and 2 bases respectively, with 18 bases between them. The CDR3 totals 16 residues. The clonotype was recovered from an adult woman who had mild COVID-19 (a few samples of this study predate the infection). Cell type and time point are not known. The J gene is TRBJ2-7, the V gene TRBV9; D may be TRBD2 (6 bases). The sample consisted of PBMCs or a T cell subset sorted from them (not recorded which). CDR3 coding DNA: TGTGCCAGCAGCGCCGTGGAGGGGCTGACCCCCTACGAGCAGTACTTC. Its protein is CASSAVEGLTPYEQYF.